The sequence of this TCR beta chain was determined in a study of a mutant IDH1 vaccine in newly diagnosed glioma. Profiled with immunoSEQ multiplex PCR; TCRdb holds only in-frame clones, not every one. Altogether about 51,000 clones are present, roughly 80% being singletons, with the ten largest covering 1.8%. Germline CDR1 is LGHNA and CDR2 is YNFKEQ. V dropped 3 bases and J dropped 0 bases, with 12 bases sitting between them. The CDR3 consists of 16 residues. Sample time point: baseline, week 1 (first vaccination visit). Treatment indicated: pre-vaccination baseline after standard-of-care therapy. The chain couples TRBV4-2 to TRBJ1-3; D may be TRBD1 (6 bases). This clonotype was sampled from a woman aged 40 to 50 with glioma. Here the sequenced sample was PBMCs, taken from a glioma patient treated with radiotherapy, temozolomide or both. For the CDR3, the DNA is TGTGCCAGCAGCCACGCCGGACAGATCTCTGGAAACACCATATATTTT. Translation gives CASSHAGQISGNTIYF.